This T cell receptor (beta chain) was observed in a study of blood T cell repertoires in COVID-19. There are 15 residues in the CDR3. V lost 7 bases and J 2 bases, leaving 16 bases between the germline ends. CDR1 is LNHDA and CDR2 is SQIVND in the germline V gene (reference sequence). Profiled with immunoSEQ multiplex PCR; TCRdb holds only in-frame clones, not every one. The sample records fewer than 80,000 clones, about 74% being singletons. The V and J genes are TRBV19 and TRBJ2-3; tentatively, D is TRBD2 (7 bases). The clonotype was recovered from a woman older than 75 with acute or convalescent COVID-19. Material for sequencing was peripheral blood. The CDR3 DNA is TGTGCCAGTAAAGGGGGGGACTTTTACACAGATACGCAGTATTTT. Translated: CASKGGDFYTDTQYF.